This T cell receptor beta chain comes out of a study of shared clonotypes between healthy human individuals. Naive-designated CD8 cells lacked CD45RO, were positively enriched for CCR7, and omitted terminally differentiated effector memory CD45RA+ cells. Recent acute infections and vaccinations were absent in the healthy HIV-negative adult donors. Study-level results: Across a handful of donors, naive CD4 shared 4.5% to 6%, naive CD8 under 4%, memory CD4 roughly 2.2%, memory CD8 0.35% to 0.5%.

Replicate PCRs run on sorted subsets employed 200 to 250 ng DNA, approximately 30,000 T cell genomes. TCRdb keeps only in-frame clones here, not all; method: immunoSEQ multiplex PCR. The sample includes roughly 2,000,000 clones, 93% seen only once; the top ten take around 1.7%. The length of the CDR3 is 16 residues. Looked up from germline, CDR1 is LNHDA and CDR2 is SQIVND (reference sequence). J lost 7 bases, V lost 2 bases, and 8 bases had no gene match. Comment on this clone: What it binds is unknown.

The chain carries TRBV19 and TRBJ2-1, with 10 bases identical to TRBD2. This sequence was found in a man aged 18 to 30 in good health. Some clones in this sample may be carry-over from other donors' samples. The sample consisted of naive CD8+ T cells from PBMCs. Here the CDR3 DNA reads TGTGCCAGTAGTATAATGGGAGCGGGAGGGGGGAATGAGCAGTTCTTC. This translates into CASSIMGAGGGNEQFF.